This TCR beta chain was documented in a study of cytomegalovirus exposure and HLA in healthy donors. PCR involved 60 Vbeta and 13 Jbeta primers. The assay was immunoSEQ multiplex PCR, and TCRdb's table has in-frame clones only and misses some. The sample features 180,000 or so clones, with around 0.74% in its top ten. Sequences were obtained from PBMCs. The TCR was taken from a boy younger than 18 in good health and CMV-seronegative.

The CDR3 is CASSPEQVHRVNEKLFF. The DNA for the CDR3 is TGTGCCAGCTCACCAGAGCAGGTCCACAGGGTAAATGAAAAACTGTTTTTT. The V call is TRBV18, the J call TRBJ1-4, with a weak D call TRBD1 (6 bases). Germline loops: CDR1 KGHSH, CDR2 LQKENI. This CDR3 is 17 amino acids long. Trimming cost V 2 bases and J 5 bases, with 18 bases left between them.